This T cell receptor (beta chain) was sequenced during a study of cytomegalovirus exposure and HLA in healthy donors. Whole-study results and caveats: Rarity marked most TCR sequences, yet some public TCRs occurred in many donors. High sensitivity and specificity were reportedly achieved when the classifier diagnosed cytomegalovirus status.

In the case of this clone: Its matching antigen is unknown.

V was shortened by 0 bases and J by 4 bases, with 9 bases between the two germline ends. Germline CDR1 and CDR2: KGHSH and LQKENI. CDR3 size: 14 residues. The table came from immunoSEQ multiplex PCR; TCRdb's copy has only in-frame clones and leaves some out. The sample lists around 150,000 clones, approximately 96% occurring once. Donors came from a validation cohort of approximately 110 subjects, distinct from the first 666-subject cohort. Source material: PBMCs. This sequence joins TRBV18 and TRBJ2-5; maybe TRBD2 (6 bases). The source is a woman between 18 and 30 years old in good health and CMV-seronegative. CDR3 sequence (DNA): TGTGCCAGCTCACCACCGACTAGTTCAGAGACCCAGTACTTC. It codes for CASSPPTSSETQYF.